This T cell receptor beta chain derives from a study of shared clonotypes between healthy human individuals. Overall study results and limits: Inspection by rarefaction showed sorted-subset sequencing to be incomplete despite large depth.

With regard to this clone: The target antigen is unknown.

Subsets obtained from CD4+ cells comprised CD45RA+ naive and CD45RA-negative memory cells. At a deep level, the assay was run. The protocol was immunoSEQ multiplex PCR, while the TCRdb copy is restricted to in-frame clones and leaves out a portion. The sample lists 2 million to 3 million clones, 93% occurring once. V dropped 4 bases and J dropped 0 bases, with 13 bases sitting between them. This CDR3 is 15 amino acids long. From germline, CDR1 is SGHRS and CDR2 YFSETQ. Sequencing used naive CD4+ T cells from PBMCs. Subset here: CD45RA+ positively selected. This rearrangement joins TRBV5-1 to TRBJ2-5; D is undetermined. This receptor was taken from a man aged 18 to 35 in good health. Some clones in this sample may be carry-over from other donors' samples. Written as DNA, the CDR3 is TGCGCCAGCAGCCCGGGCCCTGTTAACCAAGAGACCCAGTACTTC. Its translation: CASSPGPVNQETQYF. Supplemented by reference TRBV5-1 and TRBJ2-5, the full variable domain reads KAGVTQTPRYLIKTRGQQVTLSCSPISGHRSVSWYQQTPGQGLQFLFEYFSETQRNKGNFPGRFSGRQFSNSRSEMNVSTLELGDSALYLCASSPGPVNQETQYFGPGTRLLVL.